This T cell receptor (beta chain) comes out of a study of identifying expanded T cells in peripheral blood. Some clones are missing from TCRdb's copy, which holds only in-frame ones; the method was immunoSEQ multiplex PCR. This sample has some 96,000 clones, with over 80% found just once. Whole-study findings and limits: Two-week clone count variance significantly increased as total template count grew. Differentially abundant clones: around 1.2 between replicates, about 17 at two to three weeks, around 19 at four.

Trimming took 4 bases from V and 6 from J, leaving 16 bases between them. Germline loops: CDR1 SGHRS, CDR2 YFSETQ. The CDR3 is 14 amino acids. As to this clone: The antigen remains unidentified.

The receptor comes from a person aged 18-70 years in good health. The V and J genes are TRBV5-1 and TRBJ1-2; TRBD1 is a possible D gene (5 bases). The sample consisted of blood. Written as DNA, the CDR3 is TGCGCCAGCAGCGGCCGGGACCCGAGGGATGGCTACACCTTC. This codes for CASSGRDPRDGYTF.